This T cell receptor (beta chain) was documented in a study of shared clonotypes between healthy human individuals. Overall study context: With ages of 18 to 49, the donors were two women and three men. The study, taken as a whole, reports: Despite large depth, sorted-subset datasets appeared incompletely sequenced. Clonotype sharing across donors was expected to vary with sequencing depth.

It was at deep level that the assay was run. The assay was immunoSEQ multiplex PCR, and TCRdb's table has in-frame clones only and misses some. The repertoire holds approximately 320,000 clones, with roughly 70% as singletons. The length of the CDR3 is 14 residues. CDR1 and CDR2 from the germline V gene are LNHDA and SQIVND (reference sequence). V gave up 7 bases and J gave up 1 base, with 11 bases separating them. Details on this clone: Its antigen is still unknown.

The chain couples TRBV19 to TRBJ1-3; D is perhaps TRBD1 (5 bases). The TCR originated in a man under 40 in good health. Sequencing was carried out using memory CD4+ T cells sorted from blood. Indicated subset: CD45RA-negative fraction. CDR3 nucleotides: TGTGCCAGTACGAACAGGAGATCTGGAAACACCATATATTTT. Its protein product is CASTNRRSGNTIYF.